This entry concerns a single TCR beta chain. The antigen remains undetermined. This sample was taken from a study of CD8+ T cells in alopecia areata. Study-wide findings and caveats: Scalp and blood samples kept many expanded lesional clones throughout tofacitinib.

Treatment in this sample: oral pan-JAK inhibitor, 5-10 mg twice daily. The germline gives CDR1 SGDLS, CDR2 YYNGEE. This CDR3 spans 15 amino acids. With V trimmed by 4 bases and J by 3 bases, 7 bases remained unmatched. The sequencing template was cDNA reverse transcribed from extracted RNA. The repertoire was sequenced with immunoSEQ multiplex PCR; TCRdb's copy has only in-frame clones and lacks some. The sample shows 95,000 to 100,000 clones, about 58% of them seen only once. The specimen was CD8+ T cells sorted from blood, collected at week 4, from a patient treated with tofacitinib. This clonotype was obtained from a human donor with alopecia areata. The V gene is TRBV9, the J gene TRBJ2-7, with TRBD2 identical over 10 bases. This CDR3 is CASSTGTSDHYEQYF. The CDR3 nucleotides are TGTGCCAGCAGCACCGGGACTAGCGACCACTACGAGCAGTACTTC. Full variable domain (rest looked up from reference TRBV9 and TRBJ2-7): DSGVTQTPKHLITATGQRVTLRCSPRSGDLSVYWYQQSLDQGLQFLIQYYNGEERAKGNILERFSAQQFPDLHSELNLSSLELGDSALYFCASSTGTSDHYEQYFGPGTRLTVT.